Listed below are T cell receptor beta chains from one sample, sequenced in a study of blood T cell repertoires in COVID-19. Profiled with immunoSEQ multiplex PCR; TCRdb holds only in-frame clones, not every one. The sample has about 200,000 clones, approximately 85% seen once. The source material was PBMCs or T cells enriched from blood (not recorded which). Receptor source: a man aged 40-49 years with acute COVID-19. CDR3s include the opening cysteine and the closing phenylalanine or tryptophan. D genes are given only for firm matches. Not all rows give a size; the values are once, few, many and, for expanded clones, a class.

j_call | v_call | clone_size | d_call | cdr3_nt | cdr3_aa
TRBJ1-2 | TRBV7-8 | - | TRBD1 | TGTGCCAGCAGCCTAGGGACAGTCGCCTTCTATGGCTACACCTTC | CASSLGTVAFYGYTF
TRBJ1-1 | TRBV28 | - | - | TGTGCCAGCAGTCTCCCGGGGTCTCCAAAAATGAACACTGAAGCTTTCTTT | CASSLPGSPKMNTEAFF
TRBJ2-2 | TRBV30 | - | - | TGTGCCTGGACAGGGACCGGGGAGCTGTTTTTT | CAWTGTGELFF
TRBJ2-4 | TRBV6-4 | once | - | TGTGCCAGCAGTTCCTCGAGGAGCGGGCCTAAAAAAAACATTCAGTACTTC | CASSSSRSGPKKNIQYF
TRBJ2-6 | TRBV5-6 | - | - | TGTGCCAGCAGCACCTCGAGGGACTCTGGGGCCAACGTCCTGACTTTC | CASSTSRDSGANVLTF
TRBJ2-1 | TRBV28 | - | - | TGTGCCAGCAGTACAGGAAATCCGTGGAATGAGCAGTTCTTC | CASSTGNPWNEQFF
TRBJ1-5 | TRBV6-5 | - | - | TGTGCCAGCAGTTACGAAGCGTCTTCTCAGCCCCAGCATTTT | CASSYEASSQPQHF
TRBJ2-3 | TRBV6-5 | - | - | TGTGCCAGCAGCCAAACTAGTAGCACAGATACGCAGTATTTT | CASSQTSSTDTQYF
TRBJ2-2 | TRBV18 | - | TRBD2 | TGTGCCAGCTCACCACGGGCTAGCGGGAGGACGAACACCGGGGAGCTGTTTTTT | CASSPRASGRTNTGELFF
TRBJ2-1 | TRBV3-1/TRBV3-2 | - | TRBD2 | TGTGCCAGCATGGCGACTAGCGCAAACAATGAGCAGTTCTTC | CASMATSANNEQFF
TRBJ2-4 | TRBV27 | - | TRBD1 | TGTGCCAGCAGCTGGACAGGGGAGAACATTCAGTACTTC | CASSWTGENIQYF